Below are 22 T cell receptor beta chains sequenced from a single sample in a study of control samples from healthy donors and cancer patients. Clones were read by immunoSEQ multiplex PCR, and TCRdb kept only the in-frame ones, dropping some. The repertoire has 150,000 or so clones, about nine tenths of them found once; the top ten carry 2% to 3%. Sequenced material: blood. These receptors were collected from a man in his forties in good health.

The chain combines TRBV12-3 or TRBV12-4 with TRBJ2-5; D is undetermined. V was trimmed by 1 base and J by 5 bases, leaving 8 bases between them. The CDR3 totals 13 residues. CDR3 in amino acids: CASSLGPRETQYF. The CDR3 DNA is TGTGCCAGCAGTTTAGGACCACGGGAGACCCAGTACTTC.

The chain carries TRBV12-3 or TRBV12-4 and TRBJ2-7; D is perhaps TRBD2 (5 bases). With 5 bases removed from V and 7 bases from J, the gap between germline ends came to 12 bases. The length of the CDR3 is 12 residues. The CDR3 loop is CASSPGIREQYF. The DNA for the CDR3 is TGTGCCAGCAGTCCCGGGATCAGGGAGCAGTACTTC.

This rearrangement joins TRBV4-1 to TRBJ1-2; 9 nucleotides line up with TRBD1. Per germline, CDR1 MGHRA and CDR2 YSYEKL. The CDR3 has 14 amino acids. The V gene end was trimmed by 1 base and the J gene end by 6 bases; junction bases not matched to a gene: 3. The CDR3 loop reads CASSQGTGDDGYTF. CDR3 in DNA: TGCGCCAGCAGCCAAGGGACAGGGGATGATGGCTACACCTTC.

V usage is TRBV6-6 and J usage is TRBJ1-1; D not certain. The germline V gene encodes CDR1 MNHNY and CDR2 SVGAGI (reference sequence). This CDR3 comprises 13 residues. V lost 5 bases and J 7 bases, leaving 14 bases between the germline ends. This CDR3 reads CASSHHMTLEAFF. CDR3 DNA: TGTGCCAGCAGTCACCACATGACACTTGAAGCTTTCTTT.

V is TRBV6-5 and J is TRBJ2-7; no firm D call. V lost 2 bases and J lost 6, with 8 bases in between. The germline V gene has CDR1 MNHEY and CDR2 SVGAGI. This CDR3 has 12 residues. CDR3 coding DNA: TGTGCCAGCAGTTACCTGGGCGGCGAGCAGTACTTC. Translating gives CASSYLGGEQYF.

The chain combines TRBV7-9 with TRBJ2-3; D uncertain. This CDR3 spans 15 amino acids. The germline V and J ends were trimmed by 1 base and 2 bases, with 10 bases remaining between them. Germline V lookup: CDR1 SEHNR, CDR2 FQNEAQ (reference sequence). As DNA, the CDR3 is TGTGCCAGCAGCTTAGGACTGACTTACACAGATACGCAGTATTTT. Translating it yields CASSLGLTYTDTQYF.

This sequence joins TRBV30 and TRBJ2-3, with D perhaps TRBD2 (5 bases). The germline V and J ends were trimmed by 1 base and 14 bases, with 19 bases remaining between them. Germline V lookup: CDR1 GTSNPN, CDR2 SVGIG (reference sequence). The CDR3 has 13 residues. Here the CDR3 DNA reads TGTGCCTGGAGTGCTCTAGCCTCCTCTTTGGCGTATTTT. Translated, it gives CAWSALASSLAYF.

V gene TRBV7-9 combines with J gene TRBJ2-3; TRBD2 aligns across 10 bases. The V gene end was trimmed by 1 base and the J gene end by 8 bases; junction bases not matched to a gene: 6. Germline CDR1 is SEHNR and CDR2 is FQNEAQ (reference sequence). This CDR3 has 15 amino acids. The CDR3 sequence is CASSLVAGGAGTQYF. The CDR3 coding sequence is TGTGCCAGCAGCTTAGTAGCGGGGGGTGCGGGTACGCAGTATTTT.

The chain combines TRBV29-1 with TRBJ2-1; 12 bases fit TRBD2. V was pared by 6 bases and J by 5 bases, with 8 bases of the junction left unmatched. This CDR3 has 15 amino acids. The V gene's germline CDR1 is SQVTM and CDR2 ANQGSEA. CDR3 sequence: CSVYSTSGGHNEQFF. The CDR3 bases are TGCAGCGTCTATTCTACTAGCGGGGGGCACAATGAGCAGTTCTTC.

This chain joins TRBV19 and TRBJ1-1; the match to TRBD1 covers 7 bases. The length of the CDR3 is 12 residues. V dropped 11 bases and J dropped 2; count of bases not matched to a gene: 5. Germline assignment: CDR1 LNHDA and CDR2 SQIVND (reference sequence). The CDR3 here is CAANRGNTEAFF. In DNA, the CDR3 is TGTGCCGCTAACAGGGGAAACACTGAAGCTTTCTTT.

This chain joins TRBV19 and TRBJ1-4; the D gene is possibly TRBD1 (5 bases). The CDR3 has 14 residues. Germline CDR1 reads LNHDA; CDR2 reads SQIVND (reference sequence). Trimming pared 3 bases from V and 2 bases from J, leaving 7 bases between. The CDR3 region is CASSIWGTNEKLFF. CDR3 nucleotides: TGTGCCAGTAGTATTTGGGGGACTAATGAAAAACTGTTTTTT.

This clone was observed once. The gene calls are TRBV7-9 and TRBJ2-3, with 7 bases identical to TRBD2. Germline CDR1 reads SEHNR; CDR2 reads FQNEAQ (reference sequence). CDR3 length: 17 amino acids. The ends lost 4 bases at V and 0 bases at J; junction bases unmatched: 10. This chain's CDR3 is CASSSPRGGWSTDTQYF. The DNA of the CDR3 is TGTGCCAGCAGCTCCCCCCGCGGGGGATGGAGCACAGATACGCAGTATTTT.

This chain joins TRBV1 and TRBJ2-1; no check of the table's D call, TRBD1, against the DNA was made. TRBV1 is classified as a pseudogene. The CDR3 totals 13 residues. The CDR3 protein is CTSSLSRVNEQFF. CDR3 DNA sequence: TGCACCAGCAGCTTATCCAGGGTGAATGAGCAGTTCTTC.

The chain combines TRBV5-6 with TRBJ2-5, with 9 bases aligning to TRBD2. After removal of 7 bases from V and 2 bases from J, the junction contained 9 bases not matched to a gene. This CDR3 region has 15 residues. From germline, CDR1 is SGHDT and CDR2 YYEEEE. CDR3 region: CASCLRGGAQETQYF. CDR3 DNA sequence: TGTGCCAGCTGCCTCCGCGGGGGGGCTCAAGAGACCCAGTACTTC. Variable domain in full (rest from reference TRBV5-6 and TRBJ2-5): DAGVTQSPTHLIKTRGQQVTLRCSPKSGHDTVSWYQQALGQGPQFIFQYYEEEERQRGNFPDRFSGHQFPNYSSELNVNALLLGDSALYLCASCLRGGAQETQYFGPGTRLLVL.

The chain recombines TRBV9 with TRBJ2-1, with D perhaps being TRBD1 or TRBD2 (5 bases each). V lost 4 bases to trimming and J lost 7 bases, with 21 bases between them. Germline CDR1 and CDR2: SGDLS and YYNGEE. This CDR3 has 16 amino acids. The CDR3 region is CASSLGWGLTGNEQFF. The DNA of the CDR3 is TGTGCCAGCAGCCTAGGCTGGGGCCTGACGGGGAATGAGCAGTTCTTC.

This clone was recorded only once. The V call is TRBV7-9, the J call TRBJ2-1, with 8 bases identical to TRBD2. Trimming removed 1 base from V and 5 bases from J; junction bases left unmatched: 4. This CDR3 region has 15 residues. Germline V gives CDR1 SEHNR, CDR2 FQNEAQ (reference sequence). CDR3 sequence: CASSLGSGEHNEQFF. In DNA, the CDR3 is TGTGCCAGCAGCTTAGGTAGCGGGGAACACAATGAGCAGTTCTTC.

This rearrangement joins TRBV12-3 or TRBV12-4 to TRBJ1-1; no firm D call. This CDR3 spans 13 amino acids. The germline V and J ends were trimmed by 3 bases and 1 base, with 6 bases remaining between them. The CDR3: CASSLSGNTEAFF. For the CDR3, the DNA is TGTGCCAGCAGTTTGTCAGGGAACACTGAAGCTTTCTTT.

The chain couples TRBV7-3 to TRBJ2-6, with a possible D match to TRBD2 (5 bases). The CDR3 consists of 17 residues. Trimming left V 5 bases short and J 1 base short, with 15 bases between. CDR1 is SGHTA and CDR2 is FQGTGA in the germline V gene. In DNA, the CDR3 is TGTGCCAGCAGCCTAAACGGGATGGTGTCTGGGGCCAACGTCCTGACTTTC. Its protein is CASSLNGMVSGANVLTF.

This chain joins TRBV5-5 and TRBJ2-7; D remains ambiguous. The CDR3 is made up of 13 amino acids. The germline V gene has CDR1 SGHKS and CDR2 YYEKEE (reference sequence). V was clipped by 0 bases and J by 0 bases, with 4 bases between them. DNA of the CDR3: TGTGCCAGCAGCTTGGGGGTCTCCTACGAGCAGTACTTC. The encoded protein is CASSLGVSYEQYF. The complete variable domain, with remaining parts taken from reference TRBV5-5 and TRBJ2-7, reads DAGVTQSPTHLIKTRGQQVTLRCSPISGHKSVSWYQQVLGQGPQFIFQYYEKEERGRGNFPDRFSARQFPNYSSELNVNALLLGDSALYLCASSLGVSYEQYFGPGTRLTVT.

The J gene is TRBJ1-1, the V gene TRBV19; possible D gene TRBD1, 5 bases. Trimming cost V 1 base and J 2 bases, with 14 bases left between them. Germline V gene data show CDR1 as LNHDA and CDR2 as SQIVND (reference sequence). The CDR3 is 16 amino acids. The CDR3: CASSIGGRRLNTEAFF. CDR3 nucleotide sequence: TGTGCCAGTAGTATAGGGGGCAGGCGGCTTAACACTGAAGCTTTCTTT.

This chain connects TRBV28 to TRBJ1-5; 7 bases line up with TRBD1. In germline, CDR1 is MDHEN, CDR2 SYDVKM. This CDR3 spans 18 amino acids. Trimming at V came to 0 bases and at J to 1 base, leaving 9 bases not matched to a gene. CDR3 residues: CASSLWGRDSRSNQPQHF. CDR3 in DNA: TGTGCCAGCAGTTTATGGGGCCGGGACAGCCGAAGCAATCAGCCCCAGCATTTT.

The rearrangement uses TRBV11-2 and TRBJ2-1; D unresolved. The CDR3 runs to 12 residues. Trimming left V 2 bases short and J 8 bases short, with 7 bases between. Germline V gives CDR1 SGHAT, CDR2 FQNNGV. CDR3 loop: CASSLMGDEQFF. DNA of the CDR3: TGTGCCAGCAGCTTAATGGGCGATGAGCAGTTCTTC.